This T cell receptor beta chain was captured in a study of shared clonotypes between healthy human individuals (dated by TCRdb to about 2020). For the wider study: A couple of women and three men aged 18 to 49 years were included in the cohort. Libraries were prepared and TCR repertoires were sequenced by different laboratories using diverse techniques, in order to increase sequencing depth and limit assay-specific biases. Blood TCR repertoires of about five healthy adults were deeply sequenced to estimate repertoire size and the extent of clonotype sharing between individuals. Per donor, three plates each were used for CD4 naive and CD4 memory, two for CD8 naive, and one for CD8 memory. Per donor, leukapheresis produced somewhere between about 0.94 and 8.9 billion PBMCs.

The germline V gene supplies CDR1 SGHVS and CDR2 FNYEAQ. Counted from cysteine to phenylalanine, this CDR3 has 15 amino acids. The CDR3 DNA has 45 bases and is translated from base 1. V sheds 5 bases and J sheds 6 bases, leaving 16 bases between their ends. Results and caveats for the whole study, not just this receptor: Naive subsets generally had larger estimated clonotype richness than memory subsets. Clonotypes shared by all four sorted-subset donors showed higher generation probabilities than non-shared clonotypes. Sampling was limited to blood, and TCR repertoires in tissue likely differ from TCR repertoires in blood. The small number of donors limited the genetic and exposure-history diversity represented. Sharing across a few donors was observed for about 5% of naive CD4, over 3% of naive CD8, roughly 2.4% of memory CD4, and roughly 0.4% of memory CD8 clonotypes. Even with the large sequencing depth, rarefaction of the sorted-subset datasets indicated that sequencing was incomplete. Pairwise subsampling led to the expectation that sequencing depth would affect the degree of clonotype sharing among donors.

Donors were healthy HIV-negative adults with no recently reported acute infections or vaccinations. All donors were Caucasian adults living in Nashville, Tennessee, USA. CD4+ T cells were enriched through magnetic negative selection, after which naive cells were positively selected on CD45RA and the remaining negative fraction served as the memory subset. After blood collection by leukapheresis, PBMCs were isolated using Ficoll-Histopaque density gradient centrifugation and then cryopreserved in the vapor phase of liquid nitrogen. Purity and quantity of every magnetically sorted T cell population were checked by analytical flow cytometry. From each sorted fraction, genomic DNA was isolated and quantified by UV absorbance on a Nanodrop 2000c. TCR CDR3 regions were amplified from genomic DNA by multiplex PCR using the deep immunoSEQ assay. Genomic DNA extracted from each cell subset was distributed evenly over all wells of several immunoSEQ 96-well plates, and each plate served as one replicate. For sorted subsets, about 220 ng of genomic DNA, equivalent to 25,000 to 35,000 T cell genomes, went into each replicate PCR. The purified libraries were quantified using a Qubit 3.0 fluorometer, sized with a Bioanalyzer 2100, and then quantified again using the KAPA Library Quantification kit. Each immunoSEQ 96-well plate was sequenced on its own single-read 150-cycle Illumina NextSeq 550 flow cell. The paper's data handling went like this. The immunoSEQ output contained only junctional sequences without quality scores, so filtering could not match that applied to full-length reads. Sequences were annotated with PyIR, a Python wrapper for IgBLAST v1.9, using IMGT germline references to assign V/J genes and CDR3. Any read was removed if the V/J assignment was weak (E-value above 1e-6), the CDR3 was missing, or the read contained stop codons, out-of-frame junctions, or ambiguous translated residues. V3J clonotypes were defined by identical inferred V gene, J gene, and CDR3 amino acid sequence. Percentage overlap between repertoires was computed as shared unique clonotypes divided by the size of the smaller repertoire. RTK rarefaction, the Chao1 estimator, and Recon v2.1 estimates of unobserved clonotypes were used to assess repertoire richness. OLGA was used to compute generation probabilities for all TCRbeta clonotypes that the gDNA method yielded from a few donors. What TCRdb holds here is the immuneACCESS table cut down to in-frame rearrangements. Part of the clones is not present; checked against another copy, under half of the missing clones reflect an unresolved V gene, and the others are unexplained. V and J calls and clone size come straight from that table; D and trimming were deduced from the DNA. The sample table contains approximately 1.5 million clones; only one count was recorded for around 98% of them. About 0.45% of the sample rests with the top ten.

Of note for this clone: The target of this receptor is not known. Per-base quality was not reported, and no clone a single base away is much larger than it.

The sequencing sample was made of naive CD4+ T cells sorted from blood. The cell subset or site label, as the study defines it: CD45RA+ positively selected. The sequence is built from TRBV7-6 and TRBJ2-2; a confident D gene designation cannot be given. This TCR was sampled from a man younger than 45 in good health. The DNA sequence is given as TGTGCCAGCAGCCTATCCCGGGCAGGATCCGGGGAGCTGTTTTTT. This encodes CASSLSRAGSGELFF.